The 13 T cell receptor beta chains below were found in one sample sequenced in a study of cytomegalovirus exposure and HLA in healthy donors. PCR was performed using 60 Vbeta and 13 Jbeta primers. Generated by immunoSEQ multiplex PCR, the TCRdb table keeps only in-frame clones and is missing some. Of a few hundred thousand clones in the sample, 80% were seen once. Sequences were obtained from PBMCs. These receptors all come from a girl aged 2-10 years in good health and CMV-seronegative.

The chain employs TRBV9 and TRBJ2-7; 7 bases map to TRBD1. Per germline, CDR1 SGDLS and CDR2 YYNGEE. The trim removed 3 bases at V and 3 bases at J, leaving 6 bases unmatched. The CDR3 contains 14 residues. The DNA for the CDR3 is TGTGCCAGCAGCGGACCCGGGACAGTCTACGAGCAGTACTTC. Translating it yields CASSGPGTVYEQYF.

In its sample, this clone was seen once. The chain uses TRBV18 and TRBJ2-7; 8 bases align to TRBD2. The CDR3 length is 14 residues. V was pared by 5 bases and J by 4 bases, with 7 bases of the junction left unmatched. CDR1 is KGHSH and CDR2 is LQKENI in the germline V gene. This CDR3 reads CASSKGTRDYEQYF. The CDR3 coding sequence is TGTGCCAGCTCAAAGGGGACTAGGGATTACGAGCAGTACTTC. The full variable domain, in which reference TRBV18 and TRBJ2-7 provide the parts outside the CDR3, is NAGVMQNPRHLVRRRGQEARLRCSPMKGHSHVYWYRQLPEEGLKFMVYLQKENIIDESGMPKERFSAEFPKEGPSILRIQQVVRGDSAAYFCASSKGTRDYEQYFGPGTRLTVT.

CDR3: CASSSGTVRHEQYF. The CDR3 nucleotides read TGTGCCAGCAGTTCGGGGACAGTGAGACACGAGCAGTACTTC. The rearrangement joins TRBV28 to TRBJ2-7, with 7 bases matching TRBD1. Germline CDR1 is MDHEN and CDR2 is SYDVKM. The CDR3 has 14 amino acids. V lost 4 bases to trimming and J lost 5 bases; unmatched junction nucleotides: 8.

The chain uses TRBV28 and TRBJ2-7; 9 nucleotides line up with TRBD2. CDR3 length: 14 amino acids. The V segment lost 7 bases and the J segment 1 base; nucleotides outside the gene matches: 5. CDR1 is MDHEN, CDR2 SYDVKM, per germline. CDR3 loop: CASTLAGVSYEQYF. The CDR3 region has the DNA TGTGCCAGCACCTTAGCGGGGGTGTCCTACGAGCAGTACTTC.

This clone was counted only a few times. V gene TRBV11-2 combines with J gene TRBJ1-3; perhaps TRBD1 as D (5 bases). V was pared by 2 bases and J by 1 base, with 9 bases between. The CDR3 sequence is 15 residues long. Germline values: CDR1 SGHAT, CDR2 FQNNGV. CDR3 bases: TGTGCCAGCAGCTTAATAAGGGGTTCTGGAAACACCATATATTTT. Protein: CASSLIRGSGNTIYF.

The chain has TRBV9 and TRBJ1-1; D perhaps matches TRBD1 (5 bases). This CDR3 region has 16 residues. Germline V gene sequence: CDR1 SGDLS, CDR2 YYNGEE. With 4 bases removed from V and 2 bases from J, the gap between germline ends came to 18 bases. The CDR3 nucleotides are TGTGCCAGCAGCACCCCCCGGGGGGGAGCTAACACTGAAGCTTTCTTT. As protein: CASSTPRGGANTEAFF.

The CDR3 here is CASSSRTGSYNEQFF. As DNA, the CDR3 is TGCGCCAGCAGCTCGCGGACAGGCTCCTACAATGAGCAGTTCTTC. The chain links TRBV5-1 to TRBJ2-1, with 7 positions matching TRBD1. With 3 bases clipped from V and 0 bases from J, the junction kept 3 bases outside the gene matches. Germline values: CDR1 SGHRS, CDR2 YFSETQ. The CDR3 covers 15 residues. Full variable domain (rest looked up from reference TRBV5-1 and TRBJ2-1): KAGVTQTPRYLIKTRGQQVTLSCSPISGHRSVSWYQQTPGQGLQFLFEYFSETQRNKGNFPGRFSGRQFSNSRSEMNVSTLELGDSALYLCASSSRTGSYNEQFFGPGTRLTVL.

This sequence joins TRBV15 and TRBJ1-2; D is unclear. Looked up from germline, CDR1 is LNHNV and CDR2 is YYDKDF (reference sequence). The CDR3 consists of 16 residues. Deletions cut 1 base from V and 5 bases from J, with 17 bases between. The CDR3 protein is CATSRAREATPYGYTF. CDR3 sequence (DNA): TGTGCCACCAGCAGAGCCCGGGAGGCCACCCCTTATGGCTACACCTTC.

The chain uses TRBV9 and TRBJ1-4, with D possibly being TRBD1 (6 bases). Trimming shortened V by 3 bases and J by 3 bases, and 15 bases separated the two germline ends. The CDR3 has 16 residues. Germline loops: CDR1 SGDLS, CDR2 YYNGEE. CDR3 residues: CASSALGGSPNEKLFF. The CDR3 nucleotides read TGTGCCAGCAGCGCCCTAGGGGGTAGCCCTAATGAAAAACTGTTTTTT.

V usage is TRBV30 and J usage is TRBJ2-1; a weak D match, TRBD2 (5 bases). CDR3 length: 11 amino acids. Germline lookup yields CDR1 GTSNPN and CDR2 SVGIG (reference sequence). V was pared by 3 bases and J by 7 bases, with 7 bases between. CDR3 in amino acids: CAWSPGNEQFF. In DNA form, the CDR3 reads TGTGCCTGGAGCCCGGGGAATGAGCAGTTCTTC.

V is TRBV5-6 and J is TRBJ2-7; 8 positions match TRBD2. V was clipped by 0 bases and J by 4 bases; unmatched bases: 3. This CDR3 comprises 14 residues. CDR1 and CDR2 (germline): SGHDT, YYEEEE. CDR3 nucleotide sequence: TGTGCCAGCAGCTTGGGCACGGGAGGGTACGAGCAGTACTTC. Amino acids: CASSLGTGGYEQYF.

This sequence joins TRBV30 and TRBJ2-5; D unresolved. CDR1 is GTSNPN and CDR2 is SVGIG in the germline V gene (reference sequence). Trimming removed 0 bases from V and 7 bases from J, with 12 bases in between. This CDR3 is built from 13 residues. The CDR3 nucleotides are TGTGCCTGGAGTGTAGAGGCGAAAGGGACCCAGTACTTC. It specifies CAWSVEAKGTQYF.

This chain connects TRBV25-1 to TRBJ2-1, with D unclear. V lost 3 bases and J lost 9, with 12 bases in between. Germline V lookup: CDR1 MGHDK, CDR2 SYGVNS. The CDR3 length is 13 residues. CDR3 nucleotides: TGTGCCAGCAGTGAGGTTTCTGGAGTTGAGCAGTTCTTC. Amino acid sequence: CASSEVSGVEQFF.